The present T cell receptor (beta chain) was sequenced within a study of long-term antiretroviral therapy in people with HIV (dated by TCRdb to 2022 to 2024). With regard to the full study: The earliest samples were collected about a decade before the 2015 WHO recommendation for immediate ART, when ART was typically delayed until CD4 counts fell. Among the 25 to 30 participants with HIV, around 10 were female. Test extractions of a monoclonal T-cell line alongside 33 polyclonal samples showed no cross-contamination during QIAcube processing. This retrospective serial study examined whether starting ART and sustained HIV suppression were associated with changes in the composition and diversity of the TRB repertoire in peripheral blood. From over 25 adults with confirmed HIV infection, the cohort provided 192 cryopreserved PBMC samples, gathered serially across a mean of about six years (range 1-12). Study-wide findings and limitations: Owing to limited PBMC availability, only the TCR beta chain was sequenced, without alpha chain pairing. The samples span the years 2004 to 2017, and the ART regimens used at that time may not be as effective as current regimens. Because cell numbers in pre-ART samples were limited, unsorted PBMC were profiled instead of sorted CD4+ and CD8+ T cells. Expanded TRB clones identified before ART initiation dominated the repertoire across all time points, though the dominance fluctuated and decreased in many PLHIV after ART. Starting ART was linked to a significant rise in TRB diversity, yet even after long-term ART the diversity remained significantly lower than in transplant donor controls. Inferences about post-ART repertoire changes were limited because no data were available on ART adherence, viral resistance or therapy changes. CDR3 length ranges in HIV repertoires were narrower than in controls, and network structure suggested an antigen-experienced repertoire with only a slight naive shift after ART.

The immunoSEQ hsTCRB v3.0 assay was used at survey level resolution to sequence the TRB variable region. The targeted TRB sequencing depth was roughly 40,000-55,000 T-cell genomes per sample. TRB libraries were pooled and sequenced on an Illumina MiSeq using a v3 150-cycle kit. The paper's processing steps were these. Repertoire analysis was run in R within a reproducible Nextflow workflow that covered QC, data transformation and analysis. Custom analyses were implemented in LymphoSeq2, an R package for AIRR-Seq data exploration. Four samples that yielded fewer than 5000 total TRB sequences were excluded, so that under 200 HIV repertoires were analyzed. Among the approximately 180 HIV repertoires that were kept, roughly 58 were collected before ART initiation and 120 to 140 were collected after ART initiation. Repertoires were downsampled to 5000 TRB nucleotide sequences, with summary statistics averaged over 100 downsampling iterations. The analysis kept only TRB sequences whose CDR3 regions were at least seven amino acids long. Diversity was measured with a Shannon entropy-derived clonality score and the Gini coefficient. Repertoire networks linked the top 5000 CDR3 amino acid sequences whenever two sequences differed by an edit distance of one. GLIPH2 predicted antigen specificity groups and MHC restriction for TRB CDR3 amino acid sequences. To flag known associations with CMV, EBV, HIV or tissue antigens, CDR3 amino acid sequences were compared against VDJdb and McPAS-TCR. Pre-ART, post-ART and control groups were compared with Wilcoxon signed-rank tests and Holm-Bonferroni correction. The clones in this table, taken by TCRdb from immuneACCESS, are in-frame only. Not every clone is retained; where verified, under half of the shortfall comes from an unresolved V gene, and the cause of the rest is unknown. Clonal size and the V and J genes are those of that table, whereas D and trimming came from the DNA. The sample table holds around 30,000 clones, of which over 75% were seen once. The ten largest clones capture 4.1% of the sample.

Taken from the germline V gene, the CDR1 and CDR2 loops are SGHRS and YFSETQ. Germline trimming amounts to 4 bases on V and 5 bases on J, with 13 as the count of junction bases outside the gene matches. The CDR3 has 18 amino acids, counting the end cysteine and phenylalanine. Of all the DNA, just the CDR3 is kept, 54 bases in frame from base 1. Remarks on this clone: What antigen it recognizes has not been identified. No base qualities exist here, and no much larger clone lies one base off it.

Participants were included only if at least one PBMC sample before ART initiation and at least two post-ART samples were available. All participants with HIV were treated in the United States of America. Before DNA extraction, cryopreserved samples containing 1-10 million PBMC were thawed and washed. At the time of the earliest PBMC sample, participants with HIV were aged between about 20 and 54 years. PBMC samples were contributed by each participant from 1-4 timepoints before ART initiation and 2-8 timepoints after ART initiation, with a median of 7 samples. Serial HIV viral load, CD4+ T-cell count, ART history and demographic data were obtained for every participant. A Qiagen kit on a QIAcube was used to extract genomic DNA from unsorted PBMC, with samples processed in batches of 12.

Source: unsorted PBMCs, taken 0.5 years after starting antiretroviral therapy. The rearranged segments are TRBV5-1 and TRBJ2-1, with 12 central nucleotides matching TRBD2. The TCR comes from a woman under 30 with HIV. CDR3 protein: CASSGGRGTSGFHNEQFF. The DNA sequence is TGCGCCAGCAGCGGGGGGAGAGGGACTAGCGGGTTTCACAATGAGCAGTTCTTC.